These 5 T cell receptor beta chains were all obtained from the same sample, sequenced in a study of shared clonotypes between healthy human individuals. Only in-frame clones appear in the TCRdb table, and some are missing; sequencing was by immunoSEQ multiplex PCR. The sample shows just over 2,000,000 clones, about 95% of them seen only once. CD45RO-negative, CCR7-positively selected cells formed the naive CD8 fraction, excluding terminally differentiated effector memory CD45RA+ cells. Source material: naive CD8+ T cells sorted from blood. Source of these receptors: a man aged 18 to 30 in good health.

CDR3 sequence: CASSDEGDTQYF. The CDR3 coding sequence is TGTGCCAGCAGTGATGAGGGGGATACGCAGTATTTT. The chain links TRBV25-1 to TRBJ2-3; D may correspond to TRBD1 or TRBD2 (5 bases each). The V and J ends lost 3 bases and 6 bases respectively, with 7 bases between them. The CDR3 runs to 12 residues. CDR1 and CDR2 from the germline V gene are MGHDK and SYGVNS. The full variable domain, rest sourced from reference TRBV25-1 and TRBJ2-3, is EADIYQTPRYLVIGTGKKITLECSQTMGHDKMYWYQQDPGMELHLIHYSYGVNSTEKGDLSSESTVSRIRTEHFPLTLESARPSHTSQYLCASSDEGDTQYFGPGTRLTVL.

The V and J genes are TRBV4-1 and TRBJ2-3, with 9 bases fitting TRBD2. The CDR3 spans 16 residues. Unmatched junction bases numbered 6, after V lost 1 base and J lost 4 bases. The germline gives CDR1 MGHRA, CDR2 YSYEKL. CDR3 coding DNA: TGCGCCAGCAGCCAAGCGACTAGCGGTCACCCAGATACGCAGTATTTT. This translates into CASSQATSGHPDTQYF.

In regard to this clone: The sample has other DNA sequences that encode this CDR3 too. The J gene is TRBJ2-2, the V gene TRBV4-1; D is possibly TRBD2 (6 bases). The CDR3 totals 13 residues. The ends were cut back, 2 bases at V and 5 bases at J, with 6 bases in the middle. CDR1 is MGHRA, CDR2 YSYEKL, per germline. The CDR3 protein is CASSQLATGELFF. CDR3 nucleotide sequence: TGCGCCAGCAGCCAACTAGCGACCGGGGAGCTGTTTTTT.

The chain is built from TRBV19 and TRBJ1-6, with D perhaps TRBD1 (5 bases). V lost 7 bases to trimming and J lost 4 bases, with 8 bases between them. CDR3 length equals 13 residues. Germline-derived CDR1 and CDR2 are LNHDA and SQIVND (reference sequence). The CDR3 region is CASKTEYNSPLHF. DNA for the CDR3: TGTGCCAGTAAGACAGAATATAATTCACCCCTCCACTTT.

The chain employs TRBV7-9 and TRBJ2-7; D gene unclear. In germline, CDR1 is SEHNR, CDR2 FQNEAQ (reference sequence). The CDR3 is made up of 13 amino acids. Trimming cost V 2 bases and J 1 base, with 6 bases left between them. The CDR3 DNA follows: TGTGCCAGCAGCTTATCACAGTCCTACGAGCAGTACTTC. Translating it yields CASSLSQSYEQYF. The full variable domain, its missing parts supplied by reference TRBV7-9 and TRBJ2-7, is DTGVSQNPRHKITKRGQNVTFRCDPISEHNRLYWYRQTLGQGPEFLTYFQNEAQLEKSRLLSDRFSAERPKGSFSTLEIQRTEQGDSAMYLCASSLSQSYEQYFGPGTRLTVT.